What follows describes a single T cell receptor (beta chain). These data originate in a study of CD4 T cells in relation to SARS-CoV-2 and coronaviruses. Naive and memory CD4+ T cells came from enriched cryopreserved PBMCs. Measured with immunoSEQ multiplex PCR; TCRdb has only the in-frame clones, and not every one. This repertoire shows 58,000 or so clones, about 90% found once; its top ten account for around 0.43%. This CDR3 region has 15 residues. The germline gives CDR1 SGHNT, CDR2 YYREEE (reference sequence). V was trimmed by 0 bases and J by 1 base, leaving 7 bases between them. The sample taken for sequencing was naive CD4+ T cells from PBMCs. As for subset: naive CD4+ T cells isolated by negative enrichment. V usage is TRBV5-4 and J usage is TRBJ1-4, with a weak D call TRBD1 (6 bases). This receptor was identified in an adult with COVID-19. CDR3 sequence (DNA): TGTGCCAGCAGCTTGGGGGGGCGAACTAATGAAAAACTGTTTTTT. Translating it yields CASSLGGRTNEKLFF. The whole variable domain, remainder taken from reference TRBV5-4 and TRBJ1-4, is ETGVTQSPTHLIKTRGQQVTLRCSSQSGHNTVSWYQQALGQGPQFIFQYYREEENGRGNFPPRFSGLQFPNYSSELNVNALELDDSALYLCASSLGGRTNEKLFFGSGTQLSVL.